One and the same sample provided the 21 T cell receptor beta chains below, sequenced in a study of blood T cell repertoires in COVID-19. The protocol was immunoSEQ multiplex PCR, while the TCRdb copy is restricted to in-frame clones and leaves out a portion. The sample carries over 350,000 clones, more than 85% recorded once. Sequencing was done on a sample of peripheral blood. Every receptor here comes from a woman in her 30s with acute or convalescent COVID-19.

The chain carries TRBV19 and TRBJ2-3; possibly TRBD2 for D (6 bases). CDR3 length: 16 amino acids. V was shortened by 3 bases and J by 0 bases, with 13 bases between the two germline ends. Germline CDR1 reads LNHDA; CDR2 reads SQIVND (reference sequence). CDR3 nucleotides: TGTGCCAGTAGTATCCGGGCGGGGATTAGCACAGATACGCAGTATTTT. Translation: CASSIRAGISTDTQYF.

The rearrangement links TRBV10-3 to TRBJ2-5; D is uncertain. V shed 2 bases and J shed 4 bases, with 5 bases lying between them. Germline V lookup: CDR1 ENHRY, CDR2 SYGVKD. There are 12 residues in the CDR3. The CDR3 reads CAISERGETQYF. CDR3 in DNA: TGTGCCATCAGTGAGAGAGGAGAGACCCAGTACTTC.

The chain has TRBV6-5 and TRBJ1-1, with 10 bases aligning to TRBD1. Trimming took 6 bases from V and 1 from J; bases not matched to a gene: 5. Germline V gives CDR1 MNHEY, CDR2 SVGAGI. The CDR3 spans 15 residues. The CDR3 DNA reads TGTGCCAGCAGGACAGGGGGCGCTGGGAACACTGAAGCTTTCTTT. Translation gives CASRTGGAGNTEAFF.

In this sample, this clone turned up once. The CDR3 here is CASGLFLGGQRRYGYTF. CDR3 bases: TGTGCTAGTGGTTTGTTTTTAGGGGGCCAGCGGAGATATGGCTACACCTTC. The rearrangement uses TRBV12-5 and TRBJ1-2; TRBD1 agrees at 7 bases. This CDR3 contains 17 residues. The junction had 14 bases not matched to a gene; V was cut back by 2 bases and J by 5 bases. Germline-derived CDR1 and CDR2 are LGHNT and FRNRAP.

This clone has only one observation. This chain uses TRBV6-5 with TRBJ2-7; D gene uncertain. The germline V gene encodes CDR1 MNHEY and CDR2 SVGAGI. The V and J ends lost 7 bases and 3 bases respectively, with 10 bases between them. This CDR3 is built from 12 residues. CDR3 region: CASNVLGYEQYF. The CDR3 nucleotides read TGTGCCAGCAACGTTCTCGGCTACGAGCAGTACTTC.

The V gene is TRBV13, the J gene TRBJ2-6, with 8 bases identical to TRBD1. In germline, CDR1 is PRHDT, CDR2 FYEKMQ (reference sequence). V lost 5 bases, J lost 0 bases, and 15 bases stayed unmatched. This CDR3 is 20 amino acids long. CDR3 in DNA: TGTGCCAGCAGCCCACTCCCCGGGACAGGAGCTATCTCTGGGGCCAACGTCCTGACTTTC. Protein sequence: CASSPLPGTGAISGANVLTF.

CDR3 amino acids: CASSTSQAKLAKNIQYF. The CDR3 DNA follows: TGTGCCAGCAGTACCTCACAGGCCAAACTAGCCAAAAACATTCAGTACTTC. This chain uses TRBV2 with TRBJ2-4, with a tentative D call TRBD1 (5 bases). Germline values: CDR1 SNHLY, CDR2 FYNNEI. This CDR3 comprises 17 residues. The V end lost 5 bases, the J end lost 0 bases, and 17 bases lay between the germline ends.

The table lists this clone with a count of one. V gene TRBV28 combines with J gene TRBJ1-4, with D perhaps matching TRBD1 (6 bases). The CDR3 has 17 amino acids. The germline V gene has CDR1 MDHEN and CDR2 SYDVKM. Trimming stripped 7 bases from V and 6 bases from J, with 24 bases between. The CDR3, as DNA: TGTGCCAGCACAGTGACAGGTTTCTTCCCCCTCTATGAAAAACTGTTTTTT. Its translation: CASTVTGFFPLYEKLFF.

The chain combines TRBV9 with TRBJ2-5, with TRBD2 identical over 10 bases. Germline trimming cut 3 bases from V and 10 bases from J; bases unmatched to any gene: 15. The CDR3 spans 16 residues. Germline V gene sequence: CDR1 SGDLS, CDR2 YYNGEE. CDR3 loop: CASSERGGAPEFIQYF. The CDR3 coding sequence is TGTGCCAGCAGCGAGCGGGGGGGAGCACCTGAGTTTATCCAGTACTTC.

This sequence joins TRBV19 and TRBJ2-3; D perhaps matches TRBD2 (6 bases). Between the trimmed V and J ends, which lost 6 bases and 2 bases, there was a span of 18 bases. The CDR3 totals 16 residues. Germline CDR1 and CDR2: LNHDA and SQIVND (reference sequence). In DNA form, the CDR3 reads TGTGCCAGTAGCCGACTAGGCCCCGAATCCACAGATACGCAGTATTTT. Protein product: CASSRLGPESTDTQYF.

The J gene is TRBJ1-2, the V gene TRBV28; the D is unclear. V lost 4 bases and J lost 11, with 14 bases in between. Per germline, CDR1 MDHEN and CDR2 SYDVKM. The CDR3 is made up of 12 amino acids. CDR3 in DNA: TGTGCCAGCAGTTCAGGACTTATTCGATACACCTTC. Translated, it gives CASSSGLIRYTF.

The genes are TRBV10-3 and TRBJ1-1; 7 bases line up with TRBD1. The germline CDR1 and CDR2 sequences are ENHRY and SYGVKD. J gave up 6 bases and V 10 bases, and 8 bases lay outside the gene matches. The CDR3 spans 12 residues. CDR3 sequence (DNA): TGTGCCACCTCGGGACAGTCCTCTGAAGCTTTCTTT. Its protein is CATSGQSSEAFF.

The CDR3 here is CASSSFPGQANYGYTF. CDR3 nucleotides: TGTGCCAGCAGTTCGTTTCCGGGACAAGCTAACTATGGCTACACCTTC. V is TRBV27 and J is TRBJ1-2; D is perhaps TRBD1 (6 bases). Trimming pared 4 bases from V and 0 bases from J, leaving 15 bases between. Looked up from germline, CDR1 is MNHEY and CDR2 is SMNVEV (reference sequence). The CDR3 extends over 16 amino acids.

Concerning this clone itself: Within the sample, other DNA sequences also encode this same CDR3. The chain has TRBV7-8 and TRBJ2-7, with 10 bases identical to TRBD2. Germline loops: CDR1 SGHVS, CDR2 FQNEAQ. The junction had 5 bases not matched to a gene; V was cut back by 1 base and J by 5 bases. The CDR3 is 15 residues long. In nucleotides, the CDR3 is TGTGCCAGCAGCTTAGTCAGCGGGGGGGCCCACGAGCAGTACTTC. Amino acids: CASSLVSGGAHEQYF.

The genes are TRBV9 and TRBJ2-3; tentative D call: TRBD2 (5 bases). The CDR3 is made up of 15 amino acids. The V gene's germline CDR1 is SGDLS and CDR2 YYNGEE. V gave up 3 bases and J gave up 2 bases, with 13 bases separating them. CDR3: CASSASDYLTDTQYF. CDR3 nucleotide sequence: TGTGCCAGCAGCGCGTCCGACTACCTCACAGATACGCAGTATTTT.

The CDR3 nucleotides read TGTGCCAGCAGGCACGGGGAGTCCTACGAGCAGTACTTC. This gives the protein CASRHGESYEQYF. J is TRBJ2-7 and V is TRBV12-3 or TRBV12-4, with a tentative D call TRBD2 (5 bases). V lost 6 bases and J 1 base, leaving 10 bases between the germline ends. The CDR3 is 13 residues long.

This chain connects TRBV24-1 to TRBJ2-5; TRBD2 might be the D (5 bases). The CDR3 extends over 14 amino acids. Trimming pared 3 bases from V and 7 bases from J, leaving 14 bases between. Germline values: CDR1 KGHDR, CDR2 SFDVKD. DNA of the CDR3: TGTGCCACCAGTGATGACTACTCGGTGGGGACCCAGTACTTC. It encodes CATSDDYSVGTQYF.

The chain has TRBV5-8 and TRBJ1-1, with no clear D. CDR3 length: 13 residues. V gave up 2 bases and J gave up 10 bases, with 15 bases separating them. Looked up from germline, CDR1 is SGHTS and CDR2 is YDEGEE. CDR3 protein: CASSLLEGRGAFF. In DNA, the CDR3 is TGTGCCAGCAGCTTATTGGAGGGTCGAGGAGCTTTCTTT.

The chain links TRBV18 to TRBJ2-7; a weak D match, TRBD1 (6 bases). The V end lost 2 bases, the J end lost 1 base, and 21 bases lay between the germline ends. There are 18 residues in the CDR3. Germline CDR1 is KGHSH and CDR2 is LQKENI. CDR3 sequence (DNA): TGTGCCAGCTCACCAGGGGACATCGCGAATCGGATATCCTACGAGCAGTACTTC. It yields the protein CASSPGDIANRISYEQYF.

V is TRBV28 and J is TRBJ2-3; a possible D gene is TRBD1 (7 bases). This CDR3 contains 13 residues. V lost 7 bases and J lost 8, with 16 bases in between. From germline, CDR1 is MDHEN and CDR2 SYDVKM. The CDR3 DNA sequence: TGTGCCAGCATTCAGGGGGGCCGGGGTACGCAGTATTTT. Amino acid sequence: CASIQGGRGTQYF.

V usage is TRBV5-1 and J usage is TRBJ1-3; the D gene is possibly TRBD1 (6 bases). Trimming left V 0 bases short and J 1 base short, with 8 bases between. The CDR3 covers 15 residues. Germline V gene lookup returns CDR1 SGHRS and CDR2 YFSETQ. The CDR3 protein is CASSLDDRSGNTIYF. CDR3 nucleotides: TGCGCCAGCAGCTTGGATGACAGGTCTGGAAACACCATATATTTT.